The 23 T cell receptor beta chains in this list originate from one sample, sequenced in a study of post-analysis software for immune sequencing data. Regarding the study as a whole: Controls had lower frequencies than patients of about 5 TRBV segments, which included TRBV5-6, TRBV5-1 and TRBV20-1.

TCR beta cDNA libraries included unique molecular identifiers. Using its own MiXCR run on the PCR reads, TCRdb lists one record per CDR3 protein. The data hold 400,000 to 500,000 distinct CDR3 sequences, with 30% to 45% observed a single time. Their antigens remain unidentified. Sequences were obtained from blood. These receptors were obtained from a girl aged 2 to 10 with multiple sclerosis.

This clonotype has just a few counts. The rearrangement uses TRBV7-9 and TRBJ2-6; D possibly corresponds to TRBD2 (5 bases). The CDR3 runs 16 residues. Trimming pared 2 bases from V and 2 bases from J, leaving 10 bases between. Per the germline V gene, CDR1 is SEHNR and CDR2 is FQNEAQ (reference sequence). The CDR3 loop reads CASSLTHGAGANVLTF. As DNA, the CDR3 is TGTGCCAGCAGCTTAACCCACGGGGCTGGGGCCAACGTCCTGACTTTC.

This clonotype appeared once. The CDR3 DNA is TGCAGTGCTCGTACCAGGGATGGTAGGTACGAGCAGTACTTC. Residues: CSARTRDGRYEQYF. The rearrangement joins TRBV20-1 to TRBJ2-4; maybe TRBD1 (5 bases). The J call could be wrong; TRBJ2-7 is a better fit for the DNA end. The germline V gene encodes CDR1 DFQATT and CDR2 SNEGSKA (reference sequence). The CDR3 is 14 residues long.

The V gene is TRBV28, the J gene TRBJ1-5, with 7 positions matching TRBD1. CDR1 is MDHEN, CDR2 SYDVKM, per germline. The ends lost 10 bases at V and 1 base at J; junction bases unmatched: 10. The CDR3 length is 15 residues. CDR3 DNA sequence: TGTGCCACCCGGGGGGACAGTGGGAGCAATCAGCCCCAGCATTTT. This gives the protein CATRGDSGSNQPQHF.

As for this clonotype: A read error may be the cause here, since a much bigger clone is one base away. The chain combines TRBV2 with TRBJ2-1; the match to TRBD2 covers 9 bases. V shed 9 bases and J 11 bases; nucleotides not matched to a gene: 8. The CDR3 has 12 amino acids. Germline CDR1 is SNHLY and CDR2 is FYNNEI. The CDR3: CARGLARNKQFF. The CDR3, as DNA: TGTGCCAGGGGACTAGCTAGGAATAAGCAGTTCTTC. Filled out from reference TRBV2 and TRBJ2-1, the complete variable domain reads EPEVTQTPSHQVTQMGQEVILRCVPISNHLYFYWYRQILGQKVEFLVSFYNNEISEKSEIFDDQFSVERPDGSNFTLKIRSTKLEDSAMYFCARGLARNKQFFGPGTRLTVL.

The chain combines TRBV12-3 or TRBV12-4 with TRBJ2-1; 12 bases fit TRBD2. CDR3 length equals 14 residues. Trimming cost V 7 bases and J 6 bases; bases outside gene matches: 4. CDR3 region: CASTGLAGPNEQFF. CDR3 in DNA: TGTGCCAGCACCGGACTAGCGGGGCCCAATGAGCAGTTCTTC.

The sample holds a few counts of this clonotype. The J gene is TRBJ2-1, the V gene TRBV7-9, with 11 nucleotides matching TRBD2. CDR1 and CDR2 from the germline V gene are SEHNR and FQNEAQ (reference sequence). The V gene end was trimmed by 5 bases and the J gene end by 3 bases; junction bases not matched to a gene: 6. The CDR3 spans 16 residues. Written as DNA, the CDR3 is TGTGCCAGCAGCCCGCCGGGACTAGCGGTCTACAATGAGCAGTTCTTC. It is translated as CASSPPGLAVYNEQFF.

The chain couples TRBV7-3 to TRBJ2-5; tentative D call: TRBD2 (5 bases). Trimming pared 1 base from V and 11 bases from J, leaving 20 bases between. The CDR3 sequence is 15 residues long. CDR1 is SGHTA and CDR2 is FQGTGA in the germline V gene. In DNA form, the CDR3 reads TGTGCCAGCAGCTTAATTGGTATGAGGGCCGATGAGCAGTACTTC. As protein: CASSLIGMRADEQYF. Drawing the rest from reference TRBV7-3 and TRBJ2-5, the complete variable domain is GAGVSQTPSNKVTEKGKYVELRCDPISGHTALYWYRQSLGQGPEFLIYFQGTGAADDSGLPNDRFFAVRPEGSVSTLKIQRTERGDSAVYLCASSLIGMRADEQYFGPGTRLLVL.

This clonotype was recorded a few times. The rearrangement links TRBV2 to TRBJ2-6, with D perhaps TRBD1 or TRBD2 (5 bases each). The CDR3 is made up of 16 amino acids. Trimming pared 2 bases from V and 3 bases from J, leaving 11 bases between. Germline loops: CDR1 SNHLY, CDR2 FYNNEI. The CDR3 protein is CASSEFGGSGANVLTF. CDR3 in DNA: TGTGCCAGCAGTGAATTTGGGGGAAGTGGGGCCAACGTCCTGACTTTC.

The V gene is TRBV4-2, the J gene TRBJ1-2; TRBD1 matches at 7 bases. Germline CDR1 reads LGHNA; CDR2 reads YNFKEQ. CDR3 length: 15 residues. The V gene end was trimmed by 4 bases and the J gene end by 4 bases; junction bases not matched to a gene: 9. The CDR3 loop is CASSRSRDRGYGYTF. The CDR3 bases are TGTGCCAGCAGCCGAAGCCGGGACAGAGGCTATGGCTACACCTTC.

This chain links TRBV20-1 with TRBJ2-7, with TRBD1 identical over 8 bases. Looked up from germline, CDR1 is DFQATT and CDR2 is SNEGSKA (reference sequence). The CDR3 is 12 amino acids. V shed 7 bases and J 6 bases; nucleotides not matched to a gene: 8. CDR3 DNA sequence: TGCAGTGTGGGGGACAGGTATTCCGAGCAGTACTTC. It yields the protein CSVGDRYSEQYF.

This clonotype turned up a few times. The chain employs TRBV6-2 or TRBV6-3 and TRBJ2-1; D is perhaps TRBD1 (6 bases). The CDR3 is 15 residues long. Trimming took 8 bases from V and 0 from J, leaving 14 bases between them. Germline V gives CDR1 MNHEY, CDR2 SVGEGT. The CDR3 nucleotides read TGTGCCAGCTGGGCAGGGGCAGCCTCCTACAATGAGCAGTTCTTC. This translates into CASWAGAASYNEQFF.

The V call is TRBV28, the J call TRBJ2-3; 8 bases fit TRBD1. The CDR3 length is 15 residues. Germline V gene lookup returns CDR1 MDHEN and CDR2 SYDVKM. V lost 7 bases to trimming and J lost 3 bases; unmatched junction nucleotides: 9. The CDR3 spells CASTKAGGMTDTQYF. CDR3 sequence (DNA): TGTGCCAGCACAAAGGCAGGGGGCATGACAGATACGCAGTATTTT.

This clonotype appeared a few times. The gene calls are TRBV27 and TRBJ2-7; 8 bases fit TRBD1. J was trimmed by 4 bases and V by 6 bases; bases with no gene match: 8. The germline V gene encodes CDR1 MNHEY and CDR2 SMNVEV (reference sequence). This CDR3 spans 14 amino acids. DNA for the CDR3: TGTGCCAGCAGCCGGGACAGGAGTGTTTACGAGCAGTACTTC. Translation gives CASSRDRSVYEQYF.

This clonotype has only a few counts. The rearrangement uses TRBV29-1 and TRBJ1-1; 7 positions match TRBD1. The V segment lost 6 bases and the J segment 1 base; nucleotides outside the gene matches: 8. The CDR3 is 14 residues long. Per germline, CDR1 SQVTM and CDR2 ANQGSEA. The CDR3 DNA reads TGCAGCGTGGGGGGACAGTTAAGGAACACTGAAGCTTTCTTT. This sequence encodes CSVGGQLRNTEAFF.

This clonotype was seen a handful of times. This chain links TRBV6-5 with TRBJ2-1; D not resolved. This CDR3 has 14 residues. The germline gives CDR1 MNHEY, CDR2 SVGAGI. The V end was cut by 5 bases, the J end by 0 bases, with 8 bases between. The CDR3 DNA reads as TGTGCCAGCAGTCATACTTCCTCCTACAATGAGCAGTTCTTC. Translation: CASSHTSSYNEQFF.

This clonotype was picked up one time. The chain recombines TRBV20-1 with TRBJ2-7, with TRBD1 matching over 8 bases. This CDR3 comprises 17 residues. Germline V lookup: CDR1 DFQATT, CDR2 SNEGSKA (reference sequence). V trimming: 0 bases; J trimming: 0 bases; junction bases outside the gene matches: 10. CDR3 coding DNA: TGCAGTGCTAGAGATCGTCGGACAGGGCTTATCTCCTACGAGCAGTACTTC. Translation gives CSARDRRTGLISYEQYF.

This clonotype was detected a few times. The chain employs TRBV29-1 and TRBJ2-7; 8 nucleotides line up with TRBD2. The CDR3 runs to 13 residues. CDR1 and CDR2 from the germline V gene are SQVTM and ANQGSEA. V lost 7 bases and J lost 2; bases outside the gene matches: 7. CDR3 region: CSAGGGHTYEQYF. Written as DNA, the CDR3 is TGCAGCGCCGGGGGGGGCCATACCTACGAGCAGTACTTC.

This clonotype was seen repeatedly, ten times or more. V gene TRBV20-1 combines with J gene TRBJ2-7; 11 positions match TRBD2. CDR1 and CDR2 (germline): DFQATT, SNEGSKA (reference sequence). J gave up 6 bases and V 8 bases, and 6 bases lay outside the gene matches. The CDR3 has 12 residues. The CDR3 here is CSTMTSGVEQYF. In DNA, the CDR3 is TGCAGTACCATGACTAGCGGGGTCGAGCAGTACTTC.

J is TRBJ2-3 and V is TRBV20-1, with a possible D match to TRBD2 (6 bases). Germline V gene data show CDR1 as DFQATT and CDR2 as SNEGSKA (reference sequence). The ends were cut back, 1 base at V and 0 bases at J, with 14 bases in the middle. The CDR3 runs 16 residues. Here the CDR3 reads CSARGTRAGSTDTQYF. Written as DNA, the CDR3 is TGCAGTGCTAGAGGGACCCGGGCGGGGAGCACAGATACGCAGTATTTT.

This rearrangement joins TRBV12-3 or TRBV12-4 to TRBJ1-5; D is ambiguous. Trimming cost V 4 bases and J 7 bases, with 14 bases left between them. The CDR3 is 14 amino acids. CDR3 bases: TGTGCCAGCAGTTCAACTTTGGAGGGACAGCCCCAGCATTTT. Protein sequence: CASSSTLEGQPQHF.

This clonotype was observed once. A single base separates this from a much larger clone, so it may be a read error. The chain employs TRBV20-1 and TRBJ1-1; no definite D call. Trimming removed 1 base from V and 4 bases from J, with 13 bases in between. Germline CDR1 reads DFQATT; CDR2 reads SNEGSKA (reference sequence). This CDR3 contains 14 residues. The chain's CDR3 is CSARGQSGSTEAFF. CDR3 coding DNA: TGCAGTGCTAGAGGACAATCGGGTAGCACTGAAGCTTTCTTT.

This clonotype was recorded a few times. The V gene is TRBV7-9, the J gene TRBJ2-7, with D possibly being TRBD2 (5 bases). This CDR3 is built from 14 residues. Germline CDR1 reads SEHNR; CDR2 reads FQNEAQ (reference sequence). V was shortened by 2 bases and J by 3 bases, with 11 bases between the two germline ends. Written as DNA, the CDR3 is TGTGCCAGCAGCTTACGGGGTTCGGTCTACGAGCAGTACTTC. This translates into CASSLRGSVYEQYF.

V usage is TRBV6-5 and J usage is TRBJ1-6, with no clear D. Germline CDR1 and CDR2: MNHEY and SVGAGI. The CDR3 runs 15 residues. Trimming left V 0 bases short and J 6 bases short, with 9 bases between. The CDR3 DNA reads TGTGCCAGCAGTTACTCGAACGCCATTAATTCACCCCTCCACTTT. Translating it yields CASSYSNAINSPLHF.